This T cell receptor (beta chain) was sequenced for a study of blood T cell repertoires in COVID-19. Whole-study context: Acute-phase and convalescent COVID-19 samples originated in the United States, Italy and Spain. From T cells, B-cell-depleted T cells, or PBMCs came the material, which was cDNA or gDNA.

CDR3 length: 16 amino acids. V gave up 0 bases and J gave up 9 bases; unmatched junction bases: 10. Germline V gene sequence: CDR1 GTSNPN, CDR2 SVGIG (reference sequence). The authors' processing: From reference gene primer amplification, estimates of nucleated cell counts were derived. Repertoires were generated with immunoSEQ multiplex PCR, while TCRdb's copy carries only in-frame clones and drops some. D and trimming come from the DNA, and the V and J calls and clone size come from that table. The data hold tens of thousands of clones, with roughly 89% observed a single time. The chain joins TRBV30 to TRBJ2-1; 11 bases agree with TRBD2. Sequencing was done on a sample of peripheral blood. This receptor was obtained from a man aged 50 to 59 with acute or convalescent COVID-19. The CDR3 DNA reads TGTGCCTGGAGTGTTCCCTCACTAGCGGGAGTAGGTGAGCAGTTCTTC. This sequence encodes CAWSVPSLAGVGEQFF.